A single T cell receptor beta chain is shown here with its context. Assay: immunoSEQ multiplex PCR; the TCRdb copy retains only in-frame clones and omits some. The table includes under 75,000 clones, 91% detected once. The source of the sample is a study of T cell changes during pregnancy in multiple sclerosis. The CDR3 extends over 19 amino acids. With V trimmed by 1 base and J by 1 base, 11 bases remained unmatched. Germline CDR1 reads SNHLY; CDR2 reads FYNNEI. This receptor was obtained from a female donor with multiple sclerosis, enrolled in a pregnancy study. The rearrangement links TRBV2 to TRBJ2-2, with 8 positions matching TRBD1. Source: peripheral blood, taken in the first trimester of pregnancy. The CDR3 region has the DNA TGTGCCAGCAGTGAAGTTATGCCGGCAGGGGGCATGAACACCGGGGAGCTGTTTTTT. Translation gives CASSEVMPAGGMNTGELFF.